This record covers a single TCR beta chain. The same CDR3 can be traced to other DNA sequences in this sample. Some clones are missing from TCRdb's copy, which holds only in-frame ones; the method was immunoSEQ multiplex PCR. The sample has tens of thousands of clones; roughly nine tenths are singletons. The V end lost 7 bases, the J end lost 2 bases, and 13 bases lay between the germline ends. Germline V CDR1 and CDR2: SGHRS, YFSETQ. CDR3 size: 13 residues. The data stem from a study of T cell changes during pregnancy in multiple sclerosis. This receptor was taken from a female donor with multiple sclerosis, enrolled in a pregnancy study. The chain combines TRBV5-1 with TRBJ2-7; a weak D match, TRBD2 (7 bases). Sequencing was performed on peripheral blood, taken before pregnancy. This CDR3 reads CASSIGGAYEQYF. The CDR3 DNA follows: TGCGCCAGCTCGATAGGGGGGGCCTACGAGCAGTACTTC.